This T cell receptor (beta chain) is drawn from a study of OX40 agonist ivuxolimab in advanced cancers. Study-level findings and limits: Fewer expanded clones were found on average in CD4+ than in CD8+ T cells.

TCRdb keeps only in-frame clones here, not all; method: immunoSEQ multiplex PCR. The table has about 68,000 clones, 86% seen once. Germline CDR1 SGDLS, CDR2 YYNGEE. CDR3 length: 16 residues. The junction had 12 bases not matched to a gene; V was cut back by 4 bases and J by 7 bases. Comment on this clone: The antigen is unknown.

This clonotype originated in an adult with an advanced solid tumor such as melanoma, head and neck, liver or kidney cancer. V is TRBV9 and J is TRBJ2-1; 9 nucleotides agree with TRBD2. This sample comprised CD4+ or CD8+ T cells sorted from blood, obtained in a trial of the OX40 agonist ivuxolimab. CDR3: CASSPLRTSATNEQFF. The CDR3 DNA is TGTGCCAGCAGCCCGCTCCGGACTAGCGCGACGAATGAGCAGTTCTTC.